These T cell receptor beta chains were read from a single sample in a study of patients and donors after allogeneic stem cell transplantation. One entry per CDR3 protein results from TCRdb running MiXCR on the RT-PCR reads. The table includes 200,000 to 250,000 distinct CDR3 sequences, roughly 13% detected once. Input material: blood, either unsorted or a sorted T cell fraction (not recorded which). These TCRs come from a human donor who was either an allogeneic HSCT recipient or a stem cell or donor lymphocyte infusion donor (not recorded which). It is not recorded whose cells these are; they may come from a transplant donor. Each CDR3 is given with its conserved first and last residue.

V	length	J	CDR3
TRBV24-1	12	TRBJ1-1	CATSIGGSEAFF
TRBV5-1	15	TRBJ2-7	CASRPRTGGSYEQYF
TRBV5-5	14	TRBJ1-2	CASSLLREYYGYTF
TRBV9	14	TRBJ1-6	CASTLRDTFSPLHF
TRBV7-2	16	TRBJ2-1	CASSPSGARTYNEQFF
TRBV5-1	15	TRBJ2-3	CASSDGTASTDTQYF
TRBV30	13	TRBJ1-4	CAWTLDRAEKLFF
TRBV12-3/TRBV12-4	13	TRBJ1-6	CASSLGGLSPLHF
TRBV19	15	TRBJ1-5	CASSMEQGGRQPQHF
TRBV6-5	16	TRBJ2-3	CASSYWAGRGSDTQYF
TRBV6-5	15	TRBJ2-7	CASSYRGGRSYEQYF
TRBV25-1	12	TRBJ1-1	CASSEGDREAFF
TRBV5-1	13	TRBJ2-7	CASGLAGAYEQYF
TRBV25-1	17	TRBJ2-1	CASSPPVDASHNNEQFF
TRBV6-1	15	TRBJ2-2	CASVLAGGRVGELFF
TRBV5-4	16	TRBJ1-1	CASSLGQGMSNTEAFF
TRBV4-2	15	TRBJ1-2	CASSQDLGTAYGYTF
TRBV29-1	13	TRBJ2-3	CSVEVLVTDTQYF
TRBV5-4	14	TRBJ2-1	CASSLHGTHNEQFF
TRBV20-1	15	TRBJ2-5	CSALALAGGQETQYF
TRBV5-4	15	TRBJ2-5	CASSRRTGSGETQYF
TRBV5-1	15	TRBJ1-1	CASSLAVGAGAEAFF
TRBV9	16	TRBJ2-1	CASSVVSSGGKNEQFF
TRBV12-3/TRBV12-4	13	TRBJ1-2	CASSYRGGGTGTF
TRBV5-4	17	TRBJ2-1	CASSPRTSGGSYNEQFF
TRBV20-1	15	TRBJ2-7	CSAISGTGASYEQYF
TRBV6-1	15	TRBJ2-7	CASSLAPGQTYEQYF
TRBV5-6	14	TRBJ1-2	CASSPTGSYYGYTF
TRBV5-6	19	TRBJ2-7	CASRSTWDSGLWGNYEQYF
TRBV6-2/TRBV6-3	13	TRBJ1-1	CASVGDMNTEAFF
TRBV18	16	TRBJ1-5	CASSRNRDRAYQPQHF
TRBV7-2	16	TRBJ2-2	CASSLVSGAATGELFF
TRBV14	15	TRBJ2-1	CASSQWGATYNEQFF
TRBV7-2	13	TRBJ2-7	CASSPQAAYEQYF
TRBV12-3/TRBV12-4	16	TRBJ1-2	CASSLAGDRTRYGYTF